A selection of T cell receptor beta chains follows, all from one sample in a study of blood T cell repertoires in COVID-19. Produced via immunoSEQ multiplex PCR; TCRdb's table is partial and in-frame only. Of about 180,000 clones in the sample, about 82% were seen once. Sequencing was carried out using PBMCs or T cells enriched from blood (not recorded which). The receptors were sampled from a woman aged 30 to 39 who had recovered from COVID-19. The CDR3 runs from the conserved cysteine through the conserved F or W. Fields, in order: J gene, V gene, CDR3 protein.

>TRBJ2-7|TRBV28
CASSFTYEQYF
>TRBJ2-7|TRBV29-1
CSGSTGLSYEQYF
>TRBJ1-1|TRBV28
CASSARGEAFF
>TRBJ2-7|TRBV5-1
CASSPGGQGISYEQYF
>TRBJ2-3|TRBV29-1
CSVEVGLAGGTTDTQYF
>TRBJ2-7|TRBV30
CAQDGLSYEQYF
>TRBJ2-2|TRBV28
CASSLTATGELFF
>TRBJ2-1|TRBV15
CATSRDLNGYNEQFF
>TRBJ2-5|TRBV6-1
CASSEALGDRAQETQYF
>TRBJ1-2|TRBV7-2
CASSFVTGRDYGYTF
>TRBJ2-1|TRBV6-4
CASSDVGQGDYNEQFF
>TRBJ1-4|TRBV10-1
CASSEDRGPGEKLFF
>TRBJ2-7|TRBV11-2
CASSLMTLWSPVYEQYF
>TRBJ2-7|TRBV7-8
CASSLGARGSLYEQYF
>TRBJ1-4|TRBV18
CASSPGRSANEKLFF
>TRBJ1-3|TRBV18
CASSPRDQGLIPSGNTIYF
>TRBJ1-1|TRBV14
CASSQLGGGTEAFF
>TRBJ2-7|TRBV30
CAWSDGTYYEQYF
>TRBJ2-1|TRBV5-1
CASSLDGGLEYNEQFF
>TRBJ2-1|TRBV18
CASSSWGETANEQFF
>TRBJ1-1|TRBV4-1
CASSQGPGSNTEAFF
>TRBJ1-6|TRBV3-1/TRBV3-2
CASSHKTGNSPLHF
>TRBJ2-1|TRBV6-4
CASPNEDRQFF